The T cell receptor (beta chain) described here comes from a study of blood T cell repertoires in COVID-19. The CDR3 loop spans 15 amino acids. CDR1 and CDR2 from the germline V gene are KGHSH and LQKENI. V trimming: 6 bases; J trimming: 1 base; junction bases outside the gene matches: 7. This clone occurred once. Sequencing used immunoSEQ multiplex PCR; TCRdb keeps in-frame clones, though not all of them. The table includes 65,000 to 85,000 clones, 70% to 85% detected once. The chain uses TRBV18 and TRBJ1-1, with 8 bases lining up with TRBD1. The sample comprised peripheral blood. This sequence originates from a man aged 45-65 years with active or convalescent COVID-19. The CDR3 sequence is CASSPGQGQNTEAFF. As DNA, the CDR3 is TGTGCCAGCTCGCCAGGACAGGGACAGAACACTGAAGCTTTCTTT. The entire variable domain, with the rest obtained from reference TRBV18 and TRBJ1-1, is as follows: NAGVMQNPRHLVRRRGQEARLRCSPMKGHSHVYWYRQLPEEGLKFMVYLQKENIIDESGMPKERFSAEFPKEGPSILRIQQVVRGDSAAYFCASSPGQGQNTEAFFGQGTRLTVV.